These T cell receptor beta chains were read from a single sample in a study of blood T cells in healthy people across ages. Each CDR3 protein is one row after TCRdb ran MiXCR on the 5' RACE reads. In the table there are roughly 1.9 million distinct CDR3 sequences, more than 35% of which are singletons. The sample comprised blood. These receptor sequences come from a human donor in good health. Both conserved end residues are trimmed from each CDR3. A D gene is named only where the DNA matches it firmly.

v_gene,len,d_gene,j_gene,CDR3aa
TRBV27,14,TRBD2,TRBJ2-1,ASSVSSGGFYNEQF
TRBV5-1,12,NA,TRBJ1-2,ASSLAGEGHGYT
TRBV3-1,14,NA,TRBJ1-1,ASSQESIRGISEAF
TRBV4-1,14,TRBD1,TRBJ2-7,ASSPSGQGGNYEQY
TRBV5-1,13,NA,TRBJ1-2,ASSSGVTIFDGYT
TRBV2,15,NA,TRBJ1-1,ASTPIRQDTKNTEAF
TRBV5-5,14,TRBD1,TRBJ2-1,ASSLLGQGGNNEQF
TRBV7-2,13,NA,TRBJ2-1,ASSSGGPIYNEQF
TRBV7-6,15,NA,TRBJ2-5,AGSPWGHTLYQETQY
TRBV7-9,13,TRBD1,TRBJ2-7,ASSLRTGGPHEQY
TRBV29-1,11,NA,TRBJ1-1,SVFGRDWTEAF
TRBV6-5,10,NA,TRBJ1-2,ASRDGVQGYT
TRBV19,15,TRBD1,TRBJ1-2,ASSIGGTGARNYGYT
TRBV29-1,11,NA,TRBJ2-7,SIVRSDSYEQY
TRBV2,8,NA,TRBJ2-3,ASMRDTQY
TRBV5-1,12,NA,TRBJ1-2,ASRPETGFRGYT
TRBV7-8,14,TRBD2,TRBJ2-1,ASSAKRGISYNEQF
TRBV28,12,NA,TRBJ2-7,ASNNRGHLIPQY
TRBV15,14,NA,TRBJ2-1,ATSRRDGSSYNEQF
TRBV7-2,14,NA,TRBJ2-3,ASSLRHSLSTDTQY
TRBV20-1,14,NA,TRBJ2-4,SAREGQILAKNIQY
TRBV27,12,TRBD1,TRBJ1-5,ASSDTGDYQPQH
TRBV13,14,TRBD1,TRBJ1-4,ASSFGTTGSDEKLF
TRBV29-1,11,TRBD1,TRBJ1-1,SVTAIDRDKAF
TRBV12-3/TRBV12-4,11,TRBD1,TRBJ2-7,ASTHRGNDEQY
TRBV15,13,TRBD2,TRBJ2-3,ATSRDGRGLDTQY
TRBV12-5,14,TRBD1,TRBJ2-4,ASGLLTGGDKNIQY
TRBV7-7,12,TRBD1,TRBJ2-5,ASSLNTGVETQY
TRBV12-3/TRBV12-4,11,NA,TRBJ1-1,ASRGQEAAEAF
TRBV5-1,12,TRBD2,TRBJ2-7,ASSLSSGGYEQY
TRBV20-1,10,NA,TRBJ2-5,SATQGLETQY
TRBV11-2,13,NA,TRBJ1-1,ASSFRGTLNTEAF
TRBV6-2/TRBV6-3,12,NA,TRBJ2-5,ASRTGTIQETQY
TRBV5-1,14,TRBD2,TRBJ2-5,ASSYRTSGVRETQY
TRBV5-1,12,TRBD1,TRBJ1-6,ASSAGQIISPLH
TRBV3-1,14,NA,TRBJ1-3,ASSPELGARGNTIY
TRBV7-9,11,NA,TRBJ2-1,ASAVTEYNEQF
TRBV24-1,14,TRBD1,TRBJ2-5,ATSDWSGQGINGQY
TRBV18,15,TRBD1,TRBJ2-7,ASSPEGPGGPFYEQY
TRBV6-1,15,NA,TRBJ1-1,ASTRGLEGWAHTEAF
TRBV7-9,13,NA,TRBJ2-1,ASRPSELPNNEQF
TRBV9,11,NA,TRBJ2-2,ASSVGSFGELF
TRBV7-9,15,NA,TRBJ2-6,ASGLGGAFSGANVLT
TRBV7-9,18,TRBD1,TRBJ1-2,ASSFGDSELHWPPNYGYT
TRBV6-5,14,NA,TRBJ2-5,ASGYSSGSGEETQY
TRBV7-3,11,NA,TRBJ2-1,ASSLVNGERQF
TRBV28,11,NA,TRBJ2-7,ASSFWVHREQY
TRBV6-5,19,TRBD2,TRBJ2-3,ASSYSLGHVQGLAGTDTQY
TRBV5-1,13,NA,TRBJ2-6,ASSPGTFRANVMT
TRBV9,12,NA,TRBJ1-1,ASSVGVLGTEAF